This T cell receptor beta chain was profiled in a study of blood T cell repertoires in COVID-19. The data were produced by immunoSEQ multiplex PCR, yet TCRdb's version contains in-frame clones alone and is incomplete. The sample has fewer than 200,000 clones, approximately 84% seen once. Trimming removed 0 bases from V and 7 bases from J, with 10 bases in between. Germline V gene sequence: CDR1 WNHNN, CDR2 SYGVQD (reference sequence). The CDR3 totals 14 residues. The clonotype originates from a woman aged 55-69 years with COVID-19, enrolled during active disease. The chain joins TRBV10-1 to TRBJ1-3; D is unclear. The sequencing input was peripheral blood. The CDR3 sequence is CASSESIWANTIYF. CDR3 in DNA: TGCGCCAGCAGTGAGTCGATTTGGGCGAACACCATATATTTT.